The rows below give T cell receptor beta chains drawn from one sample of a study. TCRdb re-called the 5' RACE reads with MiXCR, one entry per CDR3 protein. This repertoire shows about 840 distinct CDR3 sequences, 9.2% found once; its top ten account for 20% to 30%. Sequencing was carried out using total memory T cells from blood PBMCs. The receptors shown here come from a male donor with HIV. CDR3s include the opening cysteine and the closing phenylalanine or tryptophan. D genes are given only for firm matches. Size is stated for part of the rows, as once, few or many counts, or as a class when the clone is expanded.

TGTGCCAGCTCGGGCCAGCCGTCCTACAATGAGCAGTTCTTC	CASSGQPSYNEQFF	large	.	TRBV7-2	TRBJ2-1
TGTGCCAGCAGCTTTACGGGAGGGCCAGGGGAGACCCAGTACTTC	CASSFTGGPGETQYF	few	TRBD2	TRBV7-7	TRBJ2-5
TGTGCCAGCAGCCCGAGATCGGAGACCGGGGAGCTGTTTTTT	CASSPRSETGELFF	few	.	TRBV12-3/TRBV12-4	TRBJ2-2
TGTGCCACCAGCAGGGGACAGTCAGATACGCAGTATTTT	CATSRGQSDTQYF	.	TRBD1	TRBV15	TRBJ2-3
TGTGCCAGCAGACTACAGGGGACCACAGATACGCAGTATTTT	CASRLQGTTDTQYF	few	TRBD1	TRBV6-1	TRBJ2-3
TGCAGTGCTAGCCCAGCCGTGCAGTGGGATACGCAGTATTTT	CSASPAVQWDTQYF	few	.	TRBV20-1	TRBJ2-3
TGTGCCAGCAGCTCAATGCCAGGCTACGAGCAGTACTTC	CASSSMPGYEQYF	few	.	TRBV5-6	TRBJ2-7
TGTGCCAGCAGCGTGACTAGCACAGATACGCAGTATTTT	CASSVTSTDTQYF	.	.	TRBV9	TRBJ2-3
TGCAGCGTTGCCGAAAGCACAGGGTATGGCTACACCTTC	CSVAESTGYGYTF	large	.	TRBV29-1	TRBJ1-2
TGTGCCAGCAGTGACGCTTTCGTCCGCACAGATACGCAGTATTTT	CASSDAFVRTDTQYF	large	.	TRBV6-1	TRBJ2-3
TGCGCCAGCAGTCAACGTTCGGCTAGCGGTCGCGAAGAGACCCAGTACTTC	CASSQRSASGREETQYF	.	TRBD2	TRBV23-1	TRBJ2-5
TGTGCCAGCAGGTTTGACAGAGCTAACACTGAAGCTTTCTTT	CASRFDRANTEAFF	.	.	TRBV6-1	TRBJ1-1
TGTGCCTCCGGGACGCAAACGGACACCGGGGAGCTGTTTTTT	CASGTQTDTGELFF	few	.	TRBV7-9	TRBJ2-2
TGCAGCGCTGCGGGACAGCCGAACACTGAAGCTTTCTTT	CSAAGQPNTEAFF	few	TRBD1	TRBV29-1	TRBJ1-1
TGTGCCAGCAGCTTGGCGGCAGATACGCAGTATTTT	CASSLAADTQYF	large	.	TRBV5-4	TRBJ2-3
TGTGCCAGCAGTGACCCCGGGACTAGCGGTGAGCAGTTCTTC	CASSDPGTSGEQFF	large	TRBD2	TRBV2	TRBJ2-1
TGTGCCAGCAAAGGGACTAGAGATACCGGGGAGCTGTTTTTT	CASKGTRDTGELFF	.	TRBD2	TRBV6-1	TRBJ2-2
TGCGCCAGCAGCCAAGATGAACAGGGGGCGCGTGGCTACACCTTC	CASSQDEQGARGYTF	.	TRBD1	TRBV4-1	TRBJ1-2
TGTGCCAGCAGCCATGGCTCCGGGACGGGAAACTATGGCTACACCTTC	CASSHGSGTGNYGYTF	.	.	TRBV16	TRBJ1-2
TGTGCCAGCAGAGCTTGGGGCTTCGCGGACAATCAGCCCCAGCATTTT	CASRAWGFADNQPQHF	.	.	TRBV12-3/TRBV12-4	TRBJ1-5
TGCGCCAGCAACCAAGCTTTTACGGGAGGGTTCACCGGGGAGCTGTTTTTT	CASNQAFTGGFTGELFF	.	TRBD2	TRBV4-3	TRBJ2-2
TGTGCCAGCAGCCAAGGCCAGGGGGCGTATCAGCCCCAGCATTTT	CASSQGQGAYQPQHF	.	TRBD1	TRBV4-2	TRBJ1-5
TGTGCCAGTAGTCCCGCAGGGGGGGGGAAAGGCCCTTACAATGAGCAGTTCTTC	CASSPAGGGKGPYNEQFF	few	.	TRBV19	TRBJ2-1
TGTGCCAGTAGTATGACGGGTAGCACAGATACGCAGTATTTT	CASSMTGSTDTQYF	.	.	TRBV19	TRBJ2-3
TGTGCCAACCGGATAGGGGCGGGCTATGGCTACACCTTC	CANRIGAGYGYTF	.	.	TRBV10-3	TRBJ1-2
TGTGCCAGCAGGGGGGCAAGCTCTGGAAACACCATATATTTT	CASRGASSGNTIYF	few	.	TRBV11-2	TRBJ1-3
TGTGCCAGCAGCCCAGACGGGACAGGGATCAATCAGCCCCAGCATTTT	CASSPDGTGINQPQHF	few	TRBD1	TRBV3-1	TRBJ1-5
TGTGCCAGCAGCGCACAGGGGGCCTACGAGCAGTACTTC	CASSAQGAYEQYF	.	TRBD1	TRBV9	TRBJ2-7
TGTGCCAGTCGGGGGGGGGGCGGCAATCAGCCCCAGCATTTT	CASRGGGGNQPQHF	few	.	TRBV6-1	TRBJ1-5
TGTGCCAACAGGTTGCAAAATCAGCCCCAGCATTTT	CANRLQNQPQHF	once	.	TRBV12-3/TRBV12-4	TRBJ1-5
TGTGCCACCAGCAGAGATCCCCGACTTACAGGGGGAGGAAACATTCAGTACTTC	CATSRDPRLTGGGNIQYF	few	TRBD1	TRBV15	TRBJ2-4
TGCGCCAGCAGCCAAGATCGGTCTGGGCGGGGAAGCACAGATACGCAGTATTTT	CASSQDRSGRGSTDTQYF	few	.	TRBV4-3	TRBJ2-3
TGCAGTGCCCCCCCTCGTAGGGCTGGGGAGCAGTACTTC	CSAPPRRAGEQYF	.	.	TRBV20-1	TRBJ2-7
TGTGCCAGCGGGCTAGCGGGGAACTACAATGAGCAGTTCTTC	CASGLAGNYNEQFF	few	TRBD2	TRBV6-1	TRBJ2-1
TGTGCCAGCAGCCGAGGACCAATTCAGCCCCAGCATTTT	CASSRGPIQPQHF	.	.	TRBV7-2	TRBJ1-5
TGTGCCAGCAATCGTGGCAGGGCGAACACCGGGGAGCTGTTTTTT	CASNRGRANTGELFF	few	.	TRBV12-3/TRBV12-4	TRBJ2-2
TGTGCCAGCAACGGACTAGCGGGAGGGCCCCCAAACAATGAGCAGTTCTTC	CASNGLAGGPPNNEQFF	.	TRBD2	TRBV12-3/TRBV12-4	TRBJ2-1
TGTGCCAGTAGTTTGATTTCCGGCAATCAGCCCCAGCATTTT	CASSLISGNQPQHF	few	.	TRBV19	TRBJ1-5
TGTGCCAGCCCCGGGAATCAGCCCCAGCATTTT	CASPGNQPQHF	large	.	TRBV5-3	TRBJ1-5
TGTGCCAGCAGCTTTACTGTAAGAGAGACCCAGTACTTC	CASSFTVRETQYF	few	.	TRBV11-3	TRBJ2-5
TGTGCCAGCAGCCAGGGGCCCGGACAGAAAGAGACCCAGTACTTC	CASSQGPGQKETQYF	few	.	TRBV7-2	TRBJ2-5
TGTGCCAGCAGTTACGTGGGTCAGCCCCAGCATTTT	CASSYVGQPQHF	large	.	TRBV6-2/TRBV6-3	TRBJ1-5
TGTGCCACCAGCAGACCTAAGAAGGGGGATGAAATTCAGCCCCAGCATTTT	CATSRPKKGDEIQPQHF	.	.	TRBV15	TRBJ1-5
TGTGCCAGCAGCTTAGGACGGACAGGATCCCGCACAGATACGCAGTATTTT	CASSLGRTGSRTDTQYF	.	TRBD1	TRBV7-9	TRBJ2-3
TGTGCCAGCAGTCGACAGGGGGCTGGCTATGGCTACACCTTC	CASSRQGAGYGYTF	few	TRBD1	TRBV6-1	TRBJ1-2
TGTGCCACCAGCAGAGGTAGCGGGAGTCCCACAGATACGCAGTATTTT	CATSRGSGSPTDTQYF	large	TRBD2	TRBV15	TRBJ2-3
TGTGCCTGGAGTACTTTCAACAGGGGTGGCTACACCTTC	CAWSTFNRGGYTF	.	TRBD1	TRBV30	TRBJ1-2
TGTGCCTGGAGTCATCGCTCTGGATTCTGGACTGAAGCTTTCTTT	CAWSHRSGFWTEAFF	hyperexpanded	.	TRBV30	TRBJ1-1
TGTGCCAGCAGCCCTTACGGTGGTGCTTTCTATGGCTACACCTTC	CASSPYGGAFYGYTF	.	.	TRBV5-4	TRBJ1-2